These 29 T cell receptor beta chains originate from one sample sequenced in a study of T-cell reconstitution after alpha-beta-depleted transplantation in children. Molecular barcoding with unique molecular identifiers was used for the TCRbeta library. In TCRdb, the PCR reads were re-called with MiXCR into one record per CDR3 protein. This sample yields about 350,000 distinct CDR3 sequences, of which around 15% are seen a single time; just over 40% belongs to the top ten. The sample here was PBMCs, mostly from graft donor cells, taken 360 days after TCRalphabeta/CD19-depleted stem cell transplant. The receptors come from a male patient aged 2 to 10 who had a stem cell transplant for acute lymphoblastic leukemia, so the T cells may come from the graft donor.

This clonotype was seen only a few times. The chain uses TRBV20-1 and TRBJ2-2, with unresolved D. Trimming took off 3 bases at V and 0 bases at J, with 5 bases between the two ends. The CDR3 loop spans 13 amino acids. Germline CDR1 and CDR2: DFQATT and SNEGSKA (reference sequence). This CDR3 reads CSASKANTGELFF. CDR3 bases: TGCAGTGCTAGCAAAGCGAACACCGGGGAGCTGTTTTTT.

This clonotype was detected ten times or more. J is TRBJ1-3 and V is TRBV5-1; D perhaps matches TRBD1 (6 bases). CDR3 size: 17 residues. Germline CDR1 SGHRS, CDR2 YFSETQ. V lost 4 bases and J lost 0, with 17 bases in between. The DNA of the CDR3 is TGCGCCAGCAGCCCGGGGGCCGACATCCTCTCTGGAAACACCATATATTTT. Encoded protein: CASSPGADILSGNTIYF.

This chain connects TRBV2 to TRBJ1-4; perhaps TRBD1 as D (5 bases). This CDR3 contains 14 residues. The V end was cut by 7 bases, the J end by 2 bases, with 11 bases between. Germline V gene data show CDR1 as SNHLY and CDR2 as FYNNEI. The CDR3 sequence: CASTAGPTNEKLFF. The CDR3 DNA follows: TGTGCCAGCACGGCGGGGCCCACTAATGAAAAACTGTTTTTT.

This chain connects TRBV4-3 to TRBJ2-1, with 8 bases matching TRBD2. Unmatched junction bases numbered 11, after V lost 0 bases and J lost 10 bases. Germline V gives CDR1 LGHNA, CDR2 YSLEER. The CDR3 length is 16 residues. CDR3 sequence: CASSQEVRLAGGEQFF. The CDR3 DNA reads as TGCGCCAGCAGCCAAGAGGTTCGCCTAGCGGGTGGGGAGCAGTTCTTC.

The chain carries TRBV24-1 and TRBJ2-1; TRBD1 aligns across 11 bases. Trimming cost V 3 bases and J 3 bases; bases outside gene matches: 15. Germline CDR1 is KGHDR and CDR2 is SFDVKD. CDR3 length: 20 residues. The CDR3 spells CATSDPGTGGQLAVYNEQFF. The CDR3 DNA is TGTGCCACCAGTGATCCCGGGACAGGGGGTCAGCTAGCGGTCTACAATGAGCAGTTCTTC.

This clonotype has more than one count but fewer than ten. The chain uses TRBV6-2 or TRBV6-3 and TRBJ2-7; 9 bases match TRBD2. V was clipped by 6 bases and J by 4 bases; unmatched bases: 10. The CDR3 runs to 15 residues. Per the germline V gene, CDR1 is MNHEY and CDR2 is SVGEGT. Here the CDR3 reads CASRITSGPSYEQYF. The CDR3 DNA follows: TGTGCCAGCAGAATTACTAGCGGGCCCTCTTACGAGCAGTACTTC.

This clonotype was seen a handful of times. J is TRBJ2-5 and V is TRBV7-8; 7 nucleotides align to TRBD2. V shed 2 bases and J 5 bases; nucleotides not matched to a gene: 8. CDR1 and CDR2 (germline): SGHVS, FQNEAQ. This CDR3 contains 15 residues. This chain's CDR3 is CASSLWEGKGETQYF. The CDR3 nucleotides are TGTGCCAGCAGCTTATGGGAGGGGAAGGGTGAGACCCAGTACTTC.

The CDR3 reads CATIAGYEQYF. The CDR3 coding sequence is TGTGCCACCATAGCGGGCTACGAGCAGTACTTC. The V gene is TRBV27, the J gene TRBJ2-7, with 7 nucleotides matching TRBD2. The CDR3 is 11 amino acids. V lost 10 bases and J lost 3; bases outside the gene matches: 3. Germline V gene lookup returns CDR1 MNHEY and CDR2 SMNVEV (reference sequence).

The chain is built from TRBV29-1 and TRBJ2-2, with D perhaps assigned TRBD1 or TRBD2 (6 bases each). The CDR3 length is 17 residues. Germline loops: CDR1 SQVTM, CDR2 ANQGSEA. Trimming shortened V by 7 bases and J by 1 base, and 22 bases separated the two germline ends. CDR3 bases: TGCAGCGCTAACTCCGACAGGTGGGGGGTGAACACCGGGGAGCTGTTTTTT. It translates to CSANSDRWGVNTGELFF.

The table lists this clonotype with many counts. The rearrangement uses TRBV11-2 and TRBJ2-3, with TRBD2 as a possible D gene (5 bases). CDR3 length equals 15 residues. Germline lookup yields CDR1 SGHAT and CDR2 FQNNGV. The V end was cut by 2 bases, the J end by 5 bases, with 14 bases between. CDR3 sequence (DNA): TGTGCCAGCAGCTTAATGAGGGCCGGTGTAGATACGCAGTATTTT. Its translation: CASSLMRAGVDTQYF.

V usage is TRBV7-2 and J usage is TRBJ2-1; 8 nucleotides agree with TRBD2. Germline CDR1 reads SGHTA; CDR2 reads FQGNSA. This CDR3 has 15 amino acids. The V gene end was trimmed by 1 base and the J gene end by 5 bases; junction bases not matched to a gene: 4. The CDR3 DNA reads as TGTGCCAGCAGCTTAGTGGGACTAGTGAACAATGAGCAGTTCTTC. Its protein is CASSLVGLVNNEQFF.

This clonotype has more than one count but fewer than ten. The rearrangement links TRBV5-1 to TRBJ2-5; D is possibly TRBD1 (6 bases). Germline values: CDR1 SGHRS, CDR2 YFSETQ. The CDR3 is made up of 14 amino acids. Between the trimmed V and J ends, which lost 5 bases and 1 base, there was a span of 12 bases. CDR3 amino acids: CASSLDSLQETQYF. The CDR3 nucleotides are TGCGCCAGCAGTCTGGACAGCCTCCAAGAGACCCAGTACTTC.

This CDR3 reads CASSPNLDPNEQFF. DNA for the CDR3: TGTGCCAGCAGCCCAAATTTGGACCCTAATGAGCAGTTCTTC. This sequence joins TRBV7-3 and TRBJ2-1; D remains ambiguous. Trimming took 5 bases from V and 7 from J, leaving 15 bases between them. Germline loops: CDR1 SGHTA, CDR2 FQGTGA. CDR3 length equals 14 residues.

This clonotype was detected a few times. CDR3 sequence (DNA): TGTGCCAGTACTTTAACAGGGGGAGGAACCAAAGAGACCCAGTACTTC. It codes for CASTLTGGGTKETQYF. The chain has TRBV6-2 or TRBV6-3 and TRBJ2-5, with 8 bases matching TRBD1. The germline gives CDR1 MNHEY, CDR2 SVGEGT. The CDR3 length is 16 residues. V dropped 9 bases and J dropped 3; count of bases not matched to a gene: 15.

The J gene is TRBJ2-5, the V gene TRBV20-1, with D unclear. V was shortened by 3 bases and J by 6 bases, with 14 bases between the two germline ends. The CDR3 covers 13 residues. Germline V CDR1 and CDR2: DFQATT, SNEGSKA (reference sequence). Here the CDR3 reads CSASGEQRKTQYF. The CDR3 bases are TGCAGTGCTAGCGGAGAACAGCGAAAGACCCAGTACTTC.

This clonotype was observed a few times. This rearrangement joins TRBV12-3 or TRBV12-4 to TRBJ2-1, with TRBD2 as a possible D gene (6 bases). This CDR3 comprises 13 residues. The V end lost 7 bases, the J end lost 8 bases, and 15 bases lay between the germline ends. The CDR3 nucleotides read TGTGCCAGCACCTCGTCTAGCGTCGATGAGCAGTTCTTC. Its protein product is CASTSSSVDEQFF.

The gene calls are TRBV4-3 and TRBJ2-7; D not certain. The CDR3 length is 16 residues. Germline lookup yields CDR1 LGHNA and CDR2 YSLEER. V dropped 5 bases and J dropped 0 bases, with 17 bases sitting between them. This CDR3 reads CASSLHRARSSYEQYF. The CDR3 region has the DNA TGCGCCAGCAGCTTACACCGGGCCCGGAGCTCCTACGAGCAGTACTTC.

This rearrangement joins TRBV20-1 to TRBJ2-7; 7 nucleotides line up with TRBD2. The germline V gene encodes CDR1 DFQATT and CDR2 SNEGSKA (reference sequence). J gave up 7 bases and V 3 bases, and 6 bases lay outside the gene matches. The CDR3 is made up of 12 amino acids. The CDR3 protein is CSARGPGGEQYF. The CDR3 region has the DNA TGCAGTGCTAGGGGTCCGGGGGGAGAGCAGTACTTC.

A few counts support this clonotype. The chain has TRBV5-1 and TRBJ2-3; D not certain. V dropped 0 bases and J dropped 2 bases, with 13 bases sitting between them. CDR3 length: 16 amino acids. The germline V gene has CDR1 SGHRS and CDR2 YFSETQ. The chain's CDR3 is CASSLVEALITDTQYF. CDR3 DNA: TGCGCCAGCAGCTTGGTAGAGGCACTGATCACAGATACGCAGTATTTT.

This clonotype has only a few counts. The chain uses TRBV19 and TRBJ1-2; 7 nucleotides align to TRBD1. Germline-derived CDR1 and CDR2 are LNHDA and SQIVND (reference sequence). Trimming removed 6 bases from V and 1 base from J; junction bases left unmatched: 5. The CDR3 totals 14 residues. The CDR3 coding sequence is TGTGCCAGTAGCTTCCGGGACAGTAACTATGGCTACACCTTC. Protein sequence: CASSFRDSNYGYTF.

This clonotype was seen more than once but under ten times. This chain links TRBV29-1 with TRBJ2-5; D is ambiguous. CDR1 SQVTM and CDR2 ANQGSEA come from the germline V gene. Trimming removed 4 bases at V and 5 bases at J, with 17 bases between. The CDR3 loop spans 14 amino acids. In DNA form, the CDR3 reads TGCAGCGTTGTACCCCGACAACTGTCGGAGACCCAGTACTTC. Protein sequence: CSVVPRQLSETQYF.

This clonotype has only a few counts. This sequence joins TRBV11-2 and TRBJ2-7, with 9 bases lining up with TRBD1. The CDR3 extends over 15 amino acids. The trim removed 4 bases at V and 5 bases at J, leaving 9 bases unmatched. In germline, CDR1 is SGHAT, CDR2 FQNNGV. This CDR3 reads CASSSRDRASNEQYF. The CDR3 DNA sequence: TGTGCCAGCAGCTCCCGGGACAGGGCAAGCAACGAGCAGTACTTC.

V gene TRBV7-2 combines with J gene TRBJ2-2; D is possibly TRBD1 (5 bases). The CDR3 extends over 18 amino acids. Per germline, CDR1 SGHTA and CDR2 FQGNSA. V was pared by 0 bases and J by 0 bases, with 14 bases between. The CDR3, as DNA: TGTGCCAGCAGCTTAGCCCCCTACAGGTTCCCGAACACCGGGGAGCTGTTTTTT. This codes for CASSLAPYRFPNTGELFF.

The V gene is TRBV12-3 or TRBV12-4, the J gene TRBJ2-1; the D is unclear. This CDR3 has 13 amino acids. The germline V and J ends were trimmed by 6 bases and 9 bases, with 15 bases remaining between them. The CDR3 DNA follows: TGTGCCAGCAGCCCATTGGGTTGGGGTGAGCAGTTCTTC. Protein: CASSPLGWGEQFF.

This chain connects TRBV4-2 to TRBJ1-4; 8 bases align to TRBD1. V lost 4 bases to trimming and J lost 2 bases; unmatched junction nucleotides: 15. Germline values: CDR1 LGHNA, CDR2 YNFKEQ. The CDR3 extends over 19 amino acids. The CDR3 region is CASSLPDRGRPWTNEKLFF. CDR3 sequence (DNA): TGTGCCAGCAGCCTCCCTGACAGGGGACGTCCTTGGACTAATGAAAAACTGTTTTTT.

The CDR3 region has the DNA TGTGCCAGCAGCTCTACCGGGACTAGCAGATGGGATGAGCAGTTCTTC. This gives the protein CASSSTGTSRWDEQFF. This chain links TRBV11-2 with TRBJ2-1; 9 bases are shared with TRBD2. The germline gives CDR1 SGHAT, CDR2 FQNNGV. CDR3 length equals 16 residues. The V and J ends lost 4 bases and 8 bases, in that order; junction bases with no gene match: 12.

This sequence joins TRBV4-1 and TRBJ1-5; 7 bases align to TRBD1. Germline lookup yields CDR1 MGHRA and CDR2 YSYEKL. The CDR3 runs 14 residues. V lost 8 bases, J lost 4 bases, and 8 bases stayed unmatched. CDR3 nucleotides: TGCGCCAGCGCACCCACAGGGGTTAATCAGCCCCAGCATTTT. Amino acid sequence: CASAPTGVNQPQHF.

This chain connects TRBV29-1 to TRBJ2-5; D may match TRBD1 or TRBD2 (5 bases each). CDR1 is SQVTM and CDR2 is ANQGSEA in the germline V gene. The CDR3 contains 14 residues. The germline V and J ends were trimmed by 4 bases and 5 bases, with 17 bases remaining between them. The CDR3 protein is CSVGISGLRETQYF. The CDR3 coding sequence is TGCAGCGTTGGGATTTCGGGGCTTCGGGAGACCCAGTACTTC.

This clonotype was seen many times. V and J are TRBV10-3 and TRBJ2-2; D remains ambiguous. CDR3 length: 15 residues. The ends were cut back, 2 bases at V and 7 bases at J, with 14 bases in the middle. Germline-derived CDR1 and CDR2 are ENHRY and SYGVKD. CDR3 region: CAISEARPWGGELFF. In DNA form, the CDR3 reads TGTGCCATCAGTGAGGCGCGTCCTTGGGGCGGGGAGCTGTTTTTT.